This is a list of T cell receptor beta chains from one sample in a study of blood T cell repertoires in COVID-19. Libraries were prepared by immunoSEQ multiplex PCR; TCRdb keeps only in-frame clonotypes and omits some of them. The table shows a few hundred thousand clones, with about 82% occurring only once. Specimen: peripheral blood. The receptors shown here come from a woman aged 50 to 60 with acute or convalescent COVID-19. The CDR3 runs from the conserved cysteine through the conserved F or W. The D gene is left open where the match is weak. Where a row states a size, it is once, few, many or the class of an expanded clone; other rows omit it.

v_gene,abundance,d_gene,j_gene,CDR3nt,CDR3aa
TRBV5-1,.,TRBD2,TRBJ2-5,TGCGCCAGCAGCTTGGGACTAGCGGGACAGGAAGAGACCCAGTACTTC,CASSLGLAGQEETQYF
TRBV2,.,TRBD1,TRBJ1-2,TGTGCCAGTGGGACAGATAACTATGGCTACACCTTC,CASGTDNYGYTF
TRBV11-3,.,TRBD2,TRBJ2-1,TGTGCCAGCAGCTTTCTTAGCGGGAGTTTTTCCAATGAGCAGTTCTTC,CASSFLSGSFSNEQFF
TRBV7-3,.,TRBD2,TRBJ2-1,TGTGCCAGCAGCTTAATGGGTAGCGGGAACCATGAGCAGTTCTTC,CASSLMGSGNHEQFF
TRBV28,once,.,TRBJ1-1,TGTGCCAGCAGCCCCTGGGGGGGGACTGAAGCTTTCTTT,CASSPWGGTEAFF
TRBV28,.,TRBD2,TRBJ2-7,TGTGCCAGCCAAGCGGGACTCCCATTTAGGTACTTC,CASQAGLPFRYF
TRBV24-1,.,.,TRBJ2-7,TGTGCCACCAGTGATCGGGGAACCTACGAGCAGTACTTC,CATSDRGTYEQYF
TRBV30,.,TRBD2,TRBJ2-7,TGTGCCTGGACCCTTCTAGCGGGAGGGGAACTTACGTACTTC,CAWTLLAGGELTYF
TRBV24-1,.,.,TRBJ1-1,TGTGCCACCAGTGATTTTGGGGGGTTTGAAGCTTTCTTT,CATSDFGGFEAFF
TRBV19,few,.,TRBJ2-2,TGTGCCAGTAGTAGCCCCGGACTTAACACCGGGGAGCTGTTTTTT,CASSSPGLNTGELFF
TRBV30,.,.,TRBJ1-2,TGTGCCTGGAGGGCAGTGGCGGGGCTAGGTAACTATGGCTACACCTTC,CAWRAVAGLGNYGYTF
TRBV4-2,.,.,TRBJ2-6,TGTGCCAGCAGCCACGCACAGGTTTTCTCTGGGGCCAACGTCCTGACTTTC,CASSHAQVFSGANVLTF
TRBV30,.,TRBD2,TRBJ2-3,TGTGCCTGGAGCCCTAGCGGGATCACGCAGTATTTT,CAWSPSGITQYF
TRBV10-3,.,TRBD1,TRBJ1-1,TGTGCCATCCGCTCGGGACAGGCGAACACTGAAGCTTTCTTT,CAIRSGQANTEAFF
TRBV29-1,few,.,TRBJ2-3,TGCAGCGTTGAAGATTCCGGGGATACGCAGTATTTT,CSVEDSGDTQYF
TRBV15,.,.,TRBJ2-7,TGTGCCACCAGCAGAGGGGGTGGAGGGACCGGCTACGAGCAGTACTTC,CATSRGGGGTGYEQYF
TRBV24-1,.,.,TRBJ1-2,TGTGCCACCAGTGATTTACGGGATGGGGACTATGGCTACACCTTC,CATSDLRDGDYGYTF
TRBV9,.,TRBD1,TRBJ2-1,TGTGCCAGCAGCGCCCGACAGGGGGCGTACAATGAGCAGTTCTTC,CASSARQGAYNEQFF
TRBV5-1,once,.,TRBJ2-5,TGCGCCAGCAGCGTAGCCCGGACCCAGTACTTC,CASSVARTQYF
TRBV7-8,.,TRBD1,TRBJ2-7,TGTGCCAGCAGCCTGTCGGGACAGGGGACCTCCTACGAGCAGTACTTC,CASSLSGQGTSYEQYF
TRBV5-4,.,TRBD2,TRBJ2-1,TGTGCCAGCAGCTCAAGCGGGAGCTCCTACAATGAGCAGTTCTTC,CASSSSGSSYNEQFF
TRBV2,.,.,TRBJ2-7,TGTGCCAGCAGGCGGGACTCCCCTTCCTACGAGCAGTACTTC,CASRRDSPSYEQYF
TRBV6-6,.,TRBD1,TRBJ2-6,TGTGCCAGCAGACAACGGACAGGGAGTCGGGCCAACGTCCTGACTTTC,CASRQRTGSRANVLTF
TRBV29-1,.,TRBD1,TRBJ2-3,TGCAGCGTTGCAGGACAGGGGAGTGGAGATACGCAGTATTTT,CSVAGQGSGDTQYF
TRBV20-1,once,.,TRBJ1-1,TGCGGAAAGGGGTCGAACACTGAAGCTTTCTTT,CGKGSNTEAFF
TRBV5-8,.,TRBD1,TRBJ1-4,TGTGCCAGCAGCTCAACCGGGACAGAAAATGAAAAACTGTTTTTT,CASSSTGTENEKLFF
TRBV18,.,TRBD1,TRBJ1-1,TGTGCCAGCTCACCAGACAGGGATACTGAAGCTTTCTTT,CASSPDRDTEAFF
TRBV5-1,.,TRBD2,TRBJ2-5,TGCGCCAGCAGCTTAAGACTAGCGGCCCGCCAAGAGACCCAGTACTTC,CASSLRLAARQETQYF
TRBV6-6,few,TRBD1,TRBJ1-3,TGTGCCAGCAGTCCCCGGGACAGGGGAAACACCATATATTTT,CASSPRDRGNTIYF
TRBV10-3,.,TRBD2,TRBJ2-1,TGTGCCATCAGTGGGACTAGCGGGGAATTCTACAATGAGCAGTTCTTC,CAISGTSGEFYNEQFF
TRBV7-9,.,TRBD2,TRBJ2-1,TGTGCCAGCAGCCAACCGGGACTAGCGGATCCAGAGCAGTTCTTC,CASSQPGLADPEQFF
TRBV4-1,.,.,TRBJ1-6,TGCGCCAGCAAACCCGGGACACCAGATAATTCACCCCTCCACTTT,CASKPGTPDNSPLHF
TRBV19,.,.,TRBJ2-2,TGTGCCAGTAGTGTCGAGCGACCTAGCTTCACCGGGGAGCTGTTTTTT,CASSVERPSFTGELFF
TRBV5-1,.,TRBD1,TRBJ1-4,TGCGCCAGCAGCCTGGGACAGGGCGATGAAAAACTGTTTTTT,CASSLGQGDEKLFF
TRBV28,.,TRBD2,TRBJ2-7,TGTGCCAGCAGTTTACCTAGCGGGAGTTCCTACGAGCAGTACTTC,CASSLPSGSSYEQYF
TRBV7-2,.,TRBD1,TRBJ1-2,TGTGCCAGCAGCTTAGACCCGGGACAGGGGATAAGAGGCTACACCTTC,CASSLDPGQGIRGYTF
TRBV7-2,.,TRBD2,TRBJ2-7,TGTGCCAGCAGCCAGCAGGGACTAGCTGCGTACGAGCAGTACTTC,CASSQQGLAAYEQYF
TRBV2,.,.,TRBJ2-3,TGTGCCAGCAGTTCCGCTGGCGGCGGCACAGATACGCAGTATTTT,CASSSAGGGTDTQYF
TRBV28,.,.,TRBJ2-7,TGTGCCAGCAGGCAGGGTAATTCCTACGAGCAGTACTTC,CASRQGNSYEQYF
TRBV7-2,.,TRBD1,TRBJ1-2,TGTGCCAGCAGCAGTCGGACAGGAATTAACTATGGCTACACCTTC,CASSSRTGINYGYTF
TRBV5-4,.,.,TRBJ1-2,TGTGCCAGCAGCTCCGCGGACTTGGACCGCGGCTACACCTTC,CASSSADLDRGYTF
TRBV2,.,.,TRBJ2-2,TGTGCCAGCAGTACGGTGCGCTCATCCGGGGAGCTGTTTTTT,CASSTVRSSGELFF
TRBV7-9,.,TRBD1,TRBJ1-2,TGTGCCAGCAGCTTATGGGGGACAGGGGGCGCAGGAGGGAGCTACACCTTC,CASSLWGTGGAGGSYTF
TRBV27,.,TRBD1,TRBJ2-1,TGTGCCAGCAGTCTAAACAGGGGTATGGTCTTC,CASSLNRGMVF
TRBV7-2,.,.,TRBJ2-1,TGTGCCAGCAGTCGACTAGGAGGCAATGAGCAGTTCTTC,CASSRLGGNEQFF
TRBV5-1,.,.,TRBJ1-2,TGCGCCAGCGGTAGGACAGACCTCTATGGCTACACCTTC,CASGRTDLYGYTF
TRBV5-1,.,TRBD2,TRBJ2-3,TGCGCCAGCAGCGTACGACTAGCGGGAGTGACAGATACGCAGTATTTT,CASSVRLAGVTDTQYF
TRBV16,.,TRBD1,TRBJ1-2,TGTGCCAGCAGCCAATCAGGCACAGGGGCCTATGGCTACACCTTC,CASSQSGTGAYGYTF
TRBV24-1,few,.,TRBJ2-1,TGTGCCACCAGTGATAGGGGTTTGGGGCACAATGAGCAGTTCTTC,CATSDRGLGHNEQFF
TRBV19,.,.,TRBJ2-2,TGTGCCAGTAGTGCCCGACAGAACACCGGGGAGCTGTTTTTT,CASSARQNTGELFF
TRBV7-9,.,.,TRBJ2-2,TGTGCCAGCAGCCCCTGGGGGTTGCGGGGGAACACCGGGGAGCTGTTTTTT,CASSPWGLRGNTGELFF
TRBV7-2,.,TRBD1,TRBJ1-1,TGTGCCAGCAGCCGGGACAGGGACACTGAAGCTTTCTTT,CASSRDRDTEAFF